This paragraph reports one T cell receptor beta chain. Its antigen target is currently unknown. Base qualities are not at hand, and no much larger clone is one base apart. TCRbeta CDR3 regions were amplified from genomic DNA by means of the immunoSEQ Assay, a bias-controlled multiplex PCR. Concerning the study's data processing: Within the assay, amplification of reference gene primers was used to estimate how many nucleated cells each sample contained. Sequence reads were collapsed and filtered to measure the absolute abundance of every unique TCRbeta CDR3 rearrangement. Productive Simpson clonality was computed per sample as the square root of Simpson's diversity index over productive rearrangements. TCRdb re-hosts the immuneACCESS table, in-frame sequences only. Its copies lack some clones; in the studies checked, an unresolved V gene accounts for under half of them, and the cause for the rest is not known. Clonal size and the V and J genes are those of that table, whereas D and trimming came from the DNA. Here the sample has roughly 73,000 clones; about 88% occur a single time. The ten largest clones represent approximately 9% of the sample.

This entry is derived from a study of blood T cell repertoires in COVID-19 (dated by TCRdb to the early 2020s). For the study in its entirety: Collaborator samples came from the United States, Italy and Spain and covered acute and convalescent phases of COVID-19. The material from the prospective study consisted of cDNA or gDNA derived from T cells, B-cell-depleted T cells, or PBMCs. Where available, HLA class I and class II types were taken from metadata supplied by the sample provider and were not determined by assay-based typing. Nearly every sample came with metadata listing a de-identified subject ID, COVID-19 status, age in years and sex. The dataset comprised deeply sampled blood TCRbeta repertoires from subjects exposed to, actively infected with, or recovered from COVID-19. A freely available public database, intended as a resource for researchers studying the immune response to SARS-CoV-2, is where the repertoires were released. Samples were obtained from the ongoing ImmuneRACE study (first 160 participants) and from 1,254 subjects provided by 6 global collaborators.

Here is what the overall study found, with its caveats: How much clinical and demographic metadata was included differed by source and by participant, and the metadata was provided uncurated.

Each collaborating institution followed its own protocols to collect whole blood in K2EDTA tubes. For TCRbeta analysis, collaborator samples were shipped as frozen whole blood, as isolated PBMCs, or as DNA extracted from either sample type. The CDR3, from cysteine to phenylalanine, totals 15 residues. Only the CDR3 DNA is retained, 45 bases long and in frame from the first base. The germline V and J ends show losses of 3 bases and 1 base respectively, and no gene match explains 6 bases of the junction. CDR1 and CDR2 were assigned from the germline V gene (reference sequence) as GTSNPN and SVGIG. Sequenced material: peripheral blood. The rearrangement combines TRBV30 with TRBJ1-5; 7 middle bases align to TRBD1. The origin of this receptor is a man of 80 years or more with acute or convalescent COVID-19. The encoded CDR3 is CAWRRGGGSNQPQHF. In nucleotides, the sequence is TGTGCCTGGAGACGAGGGGGCGGAAGCAATCAGCCCCAGCATTTT.